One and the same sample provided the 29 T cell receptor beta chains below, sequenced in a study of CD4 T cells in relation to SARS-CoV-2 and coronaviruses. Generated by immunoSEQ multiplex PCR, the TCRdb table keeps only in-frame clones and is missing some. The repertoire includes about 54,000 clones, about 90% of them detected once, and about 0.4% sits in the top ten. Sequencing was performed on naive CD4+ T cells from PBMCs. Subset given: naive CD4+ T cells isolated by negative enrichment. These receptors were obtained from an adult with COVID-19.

This chain's CDR3 is CASSYSAGGVGYTF. CDR3 nucleotides: TGTGCCAGCAGTTACTCGGCCGGTGGGGTAGGCTACACCTTC. The chain carries TRBV6-5 and TRBJ1-2; no definite D call. The CDR3 has 14 amino acids. Trimming shortened V by 0 bases and J by 8 bases, and 13 bases separated the two germline ends. From germline, CDR1 is MNHEY and CDR2 SVGAGI.

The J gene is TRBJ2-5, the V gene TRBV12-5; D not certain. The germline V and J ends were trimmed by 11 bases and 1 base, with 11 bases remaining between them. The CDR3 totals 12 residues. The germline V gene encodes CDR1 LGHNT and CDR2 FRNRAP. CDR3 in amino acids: CASSESQETQYF. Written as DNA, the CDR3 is TGTGCTTCCTCGGAGAGCCAAGAGACCCAGTACTTC.

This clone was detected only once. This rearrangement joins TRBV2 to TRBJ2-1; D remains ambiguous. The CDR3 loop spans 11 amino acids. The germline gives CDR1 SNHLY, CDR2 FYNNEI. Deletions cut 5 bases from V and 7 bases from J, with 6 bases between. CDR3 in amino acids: CASSTGNEQFF. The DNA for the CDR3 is TGTGCCAGCAGTACCGGTAATGAGCAGTTCTTC.

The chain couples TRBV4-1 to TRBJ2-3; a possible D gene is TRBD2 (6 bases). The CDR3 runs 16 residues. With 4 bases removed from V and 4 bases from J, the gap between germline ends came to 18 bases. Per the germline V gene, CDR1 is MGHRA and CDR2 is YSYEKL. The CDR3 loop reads CASSLLTRGVSDTQYF. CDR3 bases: TGCGCCAGCAGCCTGTTGACTAGGGGCGTGTCAGATACGCAGTATTTT.

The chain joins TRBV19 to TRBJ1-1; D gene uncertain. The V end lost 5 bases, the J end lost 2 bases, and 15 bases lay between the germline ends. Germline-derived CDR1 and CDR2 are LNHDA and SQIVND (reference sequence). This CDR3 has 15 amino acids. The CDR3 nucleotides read TGTGCCAGTAGTTCGCGCCGGAACACTAACACTGAAGCTTTCTTT. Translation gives CASSSRRNTNTEAFF.

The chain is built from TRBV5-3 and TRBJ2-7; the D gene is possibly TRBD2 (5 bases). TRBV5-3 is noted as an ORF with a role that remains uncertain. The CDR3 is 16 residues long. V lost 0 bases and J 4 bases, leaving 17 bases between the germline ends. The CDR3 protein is CARSLEVGSRQYEQYF. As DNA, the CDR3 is TGTGCCAGAAGCTTGGAAGTGGGGAGCAGACAATACGAGCAGTACTTC.

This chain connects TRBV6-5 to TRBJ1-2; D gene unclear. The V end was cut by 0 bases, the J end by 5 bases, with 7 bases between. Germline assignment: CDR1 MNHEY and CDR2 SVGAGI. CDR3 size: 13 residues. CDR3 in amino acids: CASSYSNRYGYTF. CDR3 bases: TGTGCCAGCAGTTACTCGAATAGATATGGCTACACCTTC.

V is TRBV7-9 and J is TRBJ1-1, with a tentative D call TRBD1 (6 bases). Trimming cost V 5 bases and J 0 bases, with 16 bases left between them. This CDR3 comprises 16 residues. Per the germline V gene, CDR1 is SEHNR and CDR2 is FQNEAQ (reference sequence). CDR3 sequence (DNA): TGTGCCAGCAGCAAAGGACAGCGCGGGGTGAACACTGAAGCTTTCTTT. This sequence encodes CASSKGQRGVNTEAFF.

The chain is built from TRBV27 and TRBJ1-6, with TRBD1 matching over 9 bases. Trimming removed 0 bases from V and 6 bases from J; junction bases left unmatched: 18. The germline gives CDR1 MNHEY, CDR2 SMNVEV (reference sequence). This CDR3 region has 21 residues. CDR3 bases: TGTGCCAGCAGTTTATCTTCATATCGACAGGGGGTTTCCCGCGGTAATTCACCCCTCCACTTT. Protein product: CASSLSSYRQGVSRGNSPLHF.

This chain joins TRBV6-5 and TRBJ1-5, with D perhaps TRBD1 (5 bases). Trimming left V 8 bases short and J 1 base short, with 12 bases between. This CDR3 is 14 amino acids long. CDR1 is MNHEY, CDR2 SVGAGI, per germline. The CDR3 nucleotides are TGTGCCAGCGGGGTCCGACAGAGCAATCAGCCCCAGCATTTT. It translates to CASGVRQSNQPQHF.

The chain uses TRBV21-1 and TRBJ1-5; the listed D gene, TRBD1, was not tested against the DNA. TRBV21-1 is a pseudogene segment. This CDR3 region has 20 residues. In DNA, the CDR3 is TGTGCCAGCAGCAAAGCCCCCGGGACAAGAAGTCTAAATAGCAATCAGCCCCAGCATTTT. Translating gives CASSKAPGTRSLNSNQPQHF.

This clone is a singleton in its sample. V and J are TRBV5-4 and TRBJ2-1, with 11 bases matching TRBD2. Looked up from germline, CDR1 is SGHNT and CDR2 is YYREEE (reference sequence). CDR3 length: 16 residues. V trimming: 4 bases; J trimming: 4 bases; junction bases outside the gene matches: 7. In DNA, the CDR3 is TGTGCCAGCAGCCTGACGACTAGCGGGAATTACAATGAGCAGTTCTTC. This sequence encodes CASSLTTSGNYNEQFF.

The CDR3 here is CASSQSGTDTYEQYF. CDR3 coding DNA: TGTGCCAGCAGCCAATCGGGGACAGACACCTACGAGCAGTACTTC. The V gene is TRBV3-1 (or the pseudogene TRBV3-2), the J gene TRBJ2-7; 7 bases agree with TRBD1. The CDR3 consists of 15 residues. Germline loops: CDR1 LGHDT, CDR2 YNNKEL (reference sequence). J was trimmed by 2 bases and V by 2 bases; bases with no gene match: 6.

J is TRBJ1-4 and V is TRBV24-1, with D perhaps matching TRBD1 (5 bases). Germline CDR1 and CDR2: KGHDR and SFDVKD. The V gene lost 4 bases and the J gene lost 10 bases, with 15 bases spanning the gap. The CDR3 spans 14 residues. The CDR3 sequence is CATSDSAAQGKLFF. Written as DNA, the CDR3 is TGTGCCACCAGTGACTCGGCCGCTCAGGGAAAACTGTTTTTT.

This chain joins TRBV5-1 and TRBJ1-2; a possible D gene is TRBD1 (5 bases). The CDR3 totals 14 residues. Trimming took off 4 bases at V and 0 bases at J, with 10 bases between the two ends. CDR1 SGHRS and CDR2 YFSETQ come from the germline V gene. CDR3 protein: CASSLQAANYGYTF. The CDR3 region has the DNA TGCGCCAGCAGCCTACAGGCTGCTAACTATGGCTACACCTTC.

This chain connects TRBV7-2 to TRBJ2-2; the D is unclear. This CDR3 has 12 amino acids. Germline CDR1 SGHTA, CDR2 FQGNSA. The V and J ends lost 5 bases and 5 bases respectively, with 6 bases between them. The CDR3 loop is CASSRRTGELFF. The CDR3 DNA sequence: TGTGCCAGCAGCCGTAGGACCGGGGAGCTGTTTTTT.

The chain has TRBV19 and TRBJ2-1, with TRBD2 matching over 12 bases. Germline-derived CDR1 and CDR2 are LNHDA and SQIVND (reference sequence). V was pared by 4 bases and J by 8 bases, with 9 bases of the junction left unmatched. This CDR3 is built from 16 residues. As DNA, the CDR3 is TGTGCCAGTAGTACCGATCTAGCGGGAGGGCCCTATGAGCAGTTCTTC. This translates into CASSTDLAGGPYEQFF.

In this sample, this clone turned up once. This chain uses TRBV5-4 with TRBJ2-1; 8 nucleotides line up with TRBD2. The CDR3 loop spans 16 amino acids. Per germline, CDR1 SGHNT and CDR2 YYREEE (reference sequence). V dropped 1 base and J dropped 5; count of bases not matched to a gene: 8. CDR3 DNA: TGTGCCAGCAGCTTGCCCTCCGGACTAGCTAACAATGAGCAGTTCTTC. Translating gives CASSLPSGLANNEQFF.

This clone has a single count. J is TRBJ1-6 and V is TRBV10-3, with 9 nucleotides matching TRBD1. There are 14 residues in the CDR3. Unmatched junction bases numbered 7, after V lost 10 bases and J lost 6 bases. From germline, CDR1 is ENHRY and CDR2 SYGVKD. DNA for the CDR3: TGTGCCACCTCCGGGGACAGGGTTAATTCACCCCTCCACTTT. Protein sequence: CATSGDRVNSPLHF.

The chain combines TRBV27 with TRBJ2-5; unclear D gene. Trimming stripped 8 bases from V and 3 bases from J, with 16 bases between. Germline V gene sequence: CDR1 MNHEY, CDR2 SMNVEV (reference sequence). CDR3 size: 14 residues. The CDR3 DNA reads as TGTGCCAGCCATCCTCTCAGCGAAAAAGAGACCCAGTACTTC. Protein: CASHPLSEKETQYF.

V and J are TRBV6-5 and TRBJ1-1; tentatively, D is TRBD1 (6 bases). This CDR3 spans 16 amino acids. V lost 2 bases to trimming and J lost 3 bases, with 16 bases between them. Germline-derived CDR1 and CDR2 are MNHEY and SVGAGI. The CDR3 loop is CASSYGGLGADTEAFF. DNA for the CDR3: TGTGCCAGCAGTTACGGGGGTTTGGGGGCAGACACTGAAGCTTTCTTT.

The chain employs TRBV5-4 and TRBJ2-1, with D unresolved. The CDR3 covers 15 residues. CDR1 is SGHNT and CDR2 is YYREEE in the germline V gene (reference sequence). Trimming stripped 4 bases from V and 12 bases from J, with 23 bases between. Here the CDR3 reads CASSADRATGVGQFF. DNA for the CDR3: TGTGCCAGCAGCGCTGATAGAGCCACTGGGGTGGGGCAGTTCTTC.

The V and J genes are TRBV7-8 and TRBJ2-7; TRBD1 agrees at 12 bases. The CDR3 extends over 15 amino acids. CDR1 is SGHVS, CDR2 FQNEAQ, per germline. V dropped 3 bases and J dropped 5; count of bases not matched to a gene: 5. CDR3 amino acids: CASSFAGTGGHEQYF. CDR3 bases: TGTGCCAGCAGCTTCGCCGGGACAGGGGGCCACGAGCAGTACTTC.

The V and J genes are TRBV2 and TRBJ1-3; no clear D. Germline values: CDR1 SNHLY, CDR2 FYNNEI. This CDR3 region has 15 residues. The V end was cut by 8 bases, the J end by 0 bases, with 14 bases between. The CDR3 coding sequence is TGTGCCAGCTCCGGCGGCGGAACCTCTGGAAACACCATATATTTT. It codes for CASSGGGTSGNTIYF. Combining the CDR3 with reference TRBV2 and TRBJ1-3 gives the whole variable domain EPEVTQTPSHQVTQMGQEVILRCVPISNHLYFYWYRQILGQKVEFLVSFYNNEISEKSEIFDDQFSVERPDGSNFTLKIRSTKLEDSAMYFCASSGGGTSGNTIYFGEGSWLTVV.

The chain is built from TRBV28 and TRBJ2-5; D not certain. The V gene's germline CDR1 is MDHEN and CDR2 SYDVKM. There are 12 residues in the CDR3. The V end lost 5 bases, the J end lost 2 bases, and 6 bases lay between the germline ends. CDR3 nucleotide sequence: TGTGCCAGCAGTAGAGGACAAGAGACCCAGTACTTC. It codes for CASSRGQETQYF.

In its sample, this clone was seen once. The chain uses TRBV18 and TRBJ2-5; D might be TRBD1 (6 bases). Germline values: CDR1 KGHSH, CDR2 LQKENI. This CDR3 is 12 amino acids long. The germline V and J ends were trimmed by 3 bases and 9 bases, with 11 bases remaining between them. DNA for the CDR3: TGTGCCAGCTCACCGACACAGGGAGCCCAGTACTTC. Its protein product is CASSPTQGAQYF.

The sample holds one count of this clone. Written as DNA, the CDR3 is TGTGCCTGGAGCGGCCTAGCGGGAGGGGAGCAGTACTTC. It translates to CAWSGLAGGEQYF. The V gene is TRBV30, the J gene TRBJ2-7; 12 bases are a match to TRBD2. With 3 bases clipped from V and 7 bases from J, the junction kept 4 bases outside the gene matches. This CDR3 has 13 residues. Germline V lookup: CDR1 GTSNPN, CDR2 SVGIG (reference sequence).

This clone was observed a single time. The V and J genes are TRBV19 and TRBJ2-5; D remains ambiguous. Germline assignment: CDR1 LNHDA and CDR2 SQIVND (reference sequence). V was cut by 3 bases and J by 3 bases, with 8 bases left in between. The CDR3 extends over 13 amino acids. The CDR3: CASSISRKETQYF. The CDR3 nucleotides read TGTGCCAGTAGTATCAGCAGGAAAGAGACCCAGTACTTC.

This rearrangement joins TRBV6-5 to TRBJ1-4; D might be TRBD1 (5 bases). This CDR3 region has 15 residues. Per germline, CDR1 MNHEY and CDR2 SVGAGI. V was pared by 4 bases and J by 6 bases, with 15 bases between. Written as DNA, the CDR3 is TGTGCCAGCAGTTCCTTCGGGGACCTGCATGAAAAACTGTTTTTT. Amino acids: CASSSFGDLHEKLFF.